The clone carrying this TCR beta chain appeared a few times. This specimen comes from a study of T-cell memory formation after mild COVID-19. TCRdb itself ran the 5' RACE reads through MiXCR, one entry per CDR3 protein. The data hold 550,000 to 700,000 distinct CDR3 sequences, with 18% observed a single time. The germline V gene has CDR1 SNHLY and CDR2 FYNNEI. Trimming removed 7 bases at V and 1 base at J, with 7 bases between. This CDR3 region has 12 residues. The source is an adult woman who had mild COVID-19 (a few samples of this study predate the infection). Cell type and time point are not known. J is TRBJ1-1 and V is TRBV2; D is unclear. The sequenced material came from PBMCs or a T cell subset sorted from them (not recorded which). This CDR3 is CASKLGNTEAFF. In nucleotides, the CDR3 is TGTGCCAGCAAGTTGGGGAACACTGAAGCTTTCTTT.